This paragraph covers one T cell receptor beta chain sequence. This sample was included in a study of technical replicates of blood from a handful of donors. Using immunoSEQ multiplex PCR, the repertoire was profiled, and TCRdb retains in-frame clones only, with some absent. The sample includes tens of thousands of clones, 92% of them seen just once. Germline-derived CDR1 and CDR2 are MNHEY and SVGAGI. The CDR3 consists of 15 residues. V shed 0 bases and J shed 4 bases, with 12 bases lying between them. The sample taken for sequencing was T cells isolated from PBMCs. The TCR comes from a human donor in good health. The chain is built from TRBV6-5 and TRBJ1-2; no clear D. The CDR3 DNA reads TGTGCCAGCAGTTACTCCGGGGTAGCCGGCTATGGCTACACCTTC. Protein: CASSYSGVAGYGYTF.